A single sample is the source of the 18 T cell receptor beta chains below, sequenced in a study of blood T cell repertoires in COVID-19. Produced via immunoSEQ multiplex PCR; TCRdb's table is partial and in-frame only. The sample records about 63,000 clones, less than 80% being singletons. Material for sequencing was peripheral blood. The receptors here all came from a human donor in a cohort sampled during active COVID-19.

This chain uses TRBV9 with TRBJ2-7; TRBD1 aligns across 10 bases. V shed 0 bases, J shed 3 bases, and the junction held 3 bases outside the gene matches. The length of the CDR3 is 15 residues. Per the germline V gene, CDR1 is SGDLS and CDR2 is YYNGEE. CDR3 sequence: CASSVGQGAIYEQYF. The CDR3 nucleotides read TGTGCCAGCAGCGTAGGACAGGGGGCCATCTACGAGCAGTACTTC.

The chain uses TRBV3-1 (or the pseudogene TRBV3-2) and TRBJ2-5; 10 bases align to TRBD1. Losses at the gene ends were 4 bases for V and 9 bases for J; bases not matched to a gene: 5. This CDR3 contains 13 residues. Germline-derived CDR1 and CDR2 are LGHDT and YNNKEL (reference sequence). In DNA, the CDR3 is TGTGCCAGCAGCCTAGGACAGGGGGGGGCCCAGTACTTC. Its protein product is CASSLGQGGAQYF.

The rearrangement uses TRBV4-3 and TRBJ2-1; 7 bases map to TRBD2. This CDR3 spans 19 amino acids. Germline lookup yields CDR1 LGHNA and CDR2 YSLEER. The V and J ends lost 0 bases and 9 bases, in that order; junction bases with no gene match: 20. The DNA for the CDR3 is TGCGCCAGCAGCCAAGATCAGCGGGGAGGAGTTTTTGGGAAAAGTGAGCAGTTCTTC. It specifies CASSQDQRGGVFGKSEQFF.

The chain uses TRBV5-1 and TRBJ2-1, with D possibly being TRBD1 (5 bases). V was cut by 2 bases and J by 3 bases, with 6 bases left in between. Germline V gene sequence: CDR1 SGHRS, CDR2 YFSETQ. The CDR3 runs 13 residues. Here the CDR3 reads CASSLDSYNEQFF. In DNA form, the CDR3 reads TGCGCCAGCAGCTTAGACAGCTACAATGAGCAGTTCTTC.

The chain's CDR3 is CSATTGSEQYF. In nucleotides, the CDR3 is TGCAGCGCTACAACAGGGAGCGAGCAGTACTTC. The chain combines TRBV29-1 with TRBJ2-7, with D possibly being TRBD1 (6 bases). Trimming removed 7 bases at V and 6 bases at J, with 13 bases between. Germline CDR1 reads SQVTM; CDR2 reads ANQGSEA. CDR3 length: 11 amino acids.

The chain recombines TRBV2 with TRBJ1-3; D may be TRBD1 (5 bases). The germline gives CDR1 SNHLY, CDR2 FYNNEI. V was trimmed by 8 bases and J by 9 bases, leaving 20 bases between them. The CDR3 spans 14 residues. CDR3 DNA: TGTGCCAGCCGAATTTCGACATTCCAGGGCACCATATATTTT. Translation gives CASRISTFQGTIYF.

This clone was recorded a few times. CDR3 DNA: TGTGCCAGCAGCTTCGACGGGACAATCGGTGACGAGCAGTACTTC. Translating gives CASSFDGTIGDEQYF. V is TRBV11-2 and J is TRBJ2-7; D might be TRBD1 (6 bases). This CDR3 contains 15 residues. From germline, CDR1 is SGHAT and CDR2 FQNNGV. With 3 bases removed from V and 5 bases from J, the gap between germline ends came to 17 bases.

The chain links TRBV5-1 to TRBJ1-5, with TRBD1 matching 7 bases. Per germline, CDR1 SGHRS and CDR2 YFSETQ. The CDR3 runs 14 residues. V gave up 3 bases and J gave up 2 bases; unmatched junction bases: 2. The CDR3 loop reads CASSSTGGNQPQHF. CDR3 DNA sequence: TGCGCCAGCAGCTCCACAGGGGGCAATCAGCCCCAGCATTTT.

In DNA form, the CDR3 reads TGTGCCTCCGAGGGACAGGCCCGTGAAAAACTGTTTTTT. This sequence encodes CASEGQAREKLFF. The chain carries TRBV19 and TRBJ1-4; 8 nucleotides agree with TRBD1. The V segment lost 11 bases and the J segment 7 bases; nucleotides outside the gene matches: 9. CDR1 LNHDA and CDR2 SQIVND come from the germline V gene (reference sequence). The length of the CDR3 is 13 residues.

The chain employs TRBV29-1 and TRBJ1-2, with TRBD1 matching 8 bases. V lost 6 bases to trimming and J lost 8 bases; unmatched junction nucleotides: 17. This CDR3 has 15 residues. Germline CDR1 reads SQVTM; CDR2 reads ANQGSEA. The CDR3 DNA sequence: TGCAGCGTCGAGATCTCTGGGGACAGGAGAAGGGGCTACACCTTC. Protein sequence: CSVEISGDRRRGYTF.

The CDR3: CASSQQATGQETQYF. CDR3 DNA sequence: TGCGCCAGCAGCCAACAAGCTACAGGACAAGAGACCCAGTACTTC. The chain recombines TRBV4-1 with TRBJ2-5; D possibly corresponds to TRBD1 (5 bases). CDR3 length: 15 residues. Germline loops: CDR1 MGHRA, CDR2 YSYEKL. V was pared by 2 bases and J by 2 bases, with 12 bases between.

The rearrangement links TRBV7-3 to TRBJ2-7; no firm D call. Trimming took off 4 bases at V and 7 bases at J, with 14 bases between the two ends. CDR1 is SGHTA, CDR2 FQGTGA, per germline. The CDR3 is made up of 13 amino acids. In nucleotides, the CDR3 is TGTGCCAGCAGCTCCGAACCGAAGACAGAGCAGTACTTC. This sequence encodes CASSSEPKTEQYF.

The DNA of the CDR3 is TGCAGCGTTGAAGATCTTAGCGACTACAATGAGCAGTTCTTC. Residues: CSVEDLSDYNEQFF. This sequence joins TRBV29-1 and TRBJ2-1, with D perhaps TRBD2 (5 bases). The germline gives CDR1 SQVTM, CDR2 ANQGSEA. The V and J ends lost 0 bases and 3 bases respectively, with 9 bases between them. The CDR3 contains 14 residues.

This chain joins TRBV12-5 and TRBJ2-1, with 10 positions matching TRBD2. The ends lost 5 bases at V and 3 bases at J; junction bases unmatched: 7. CDR1 LGHNT and CDR2 FRNRAP come from the germline V gene. This CDR3 has 16 residues. The CDR3 loop is CASGGIAGGIYNEQFF. The DNA for the CDR3 is TGTGCTAGTGGTGGAATAGCGGGAGGAATCTACAATGAGCAGTTCTTC.

The chain links TRBV28 to TRBJ1-5; possibly TRBD1 for D (6 bases). This CDR3 is 15 amino acids long. V lost 2 bases to trimming and J lost 3 bases, with 11 bases between them. Germline V gene data show CDR1 as MDHEN and CDR2 as SYDVKM. For the CDR3, the DNA is TGTGCCAGCAGTTTAGGGGGGGGCTCCAATCAGCCCCAGCATTTT. This encodes CASSLGGGSNQPQHF. Looking up the rest from reference TRBV28 and TRBJ1-5 gives the full variable domain: DVKVTQSSRYLVKRTGEKVFLECVQDMDHENMFWYRQDPGLGLRLIYFSYDVKMKEKGDIPEGYSVSREKKERFSLILESASTNQTSMYLCASSLGGGSNQPQHFGDGTRLSIL.

V gene TRBV27 combines with J gene TRBJ1-6; 12 positions agree with TRBD1. Trimming took 2 bases from V and 1 from J; bases not matched to a gene: 9. CDR1 and CDR2 from the germline V gene are MNHEY and SMNVEV (reference sequence). CDR3 length: 20 amino acids. CDR3 amino acids: CASSLLPGQGAGSYNSPLHF. Written as DNA, the CDR3 is TGTGCCAGCAGTTTACTCCCGGGACAGGGGGCCGGTTCCTATAATTCACCCCTCCACTTT.

The chain links TRBV30 to TRBJ2-5; TRBD2 aligns across 11 bases. The CDR3 length is 15 residues. V gave up 1 base and J gave up 5 bases; unmatched junction bases: 6. CDR1 and CDR2 (germline): GTSNPN, SVGIG (reference sequence). CDR3 sequence: CAWSARLAGLETQYF. CDR3 nucleotides: TGTGCCTGGAGTGCCCGACTAGCGGGATTGGAGACCCAGTACTTC.

The V call is TRBV4-1, the J call TRBJ2-1, with a weak D call TRBD2 (5 bases). Germline-derived CDR1 and CDR2 are MGHRA and YSYEKL. V was cut by 6 bases and J by 2 bases, with 17 bases left in between. The CDR3 is 16 amino acids. DNA for the CDR3: TGCGCCAGCAGTGAGGGATGGGGAGAAACCTACAATGAGCAGTTCTTC. Translating it yields CASSEGWGETYNEQFF.